This TCR beta chain appears in the sequencing data of a study of regulatory T cells in long-lasting Graves disease. Whole-study findings and limits: Examination was confined to peripheral blood, excluding thyroid tissue.

This clonotype was seen many times. The antigen remains unidentified. The TCR beta library used iRepertoire HTBI primers with Arm-PCR amplification of CDR3. How the authors handled the data: The identification of 55 to 70 TRBV and 14 TRBJ segments was made across samples. MiXCR, applied by TCRdb to the multiplex PCR reads, yields one record per CDR3 protein. The V and J calls and clone size are TCRdb's, not the authors'. The table records hundreds of thousands of distinct CDR3 sequences, roughly a sixth of them present only once. Time point meaning: newly diagnosed GD, antithyroid drugs for less than 3 months. Making the TCR library involved RNA that had been extracted from PBMCs. The CDR3 sequence is 15 residues long. Trimming stripped 0 bases from V and 2 bases from J, with 10 bases between. Germline values: CDR1 LGHNA, CDR2 YSLEER.

The input for sequencing was peripheral blood mononuclear cells (PBMCs), taken at new diagnosis, from a patient treated with antithyroid drugs. The V and J genes are TRBV4-3 and TRBJ2-5; TRBD2 might be the D (5 bases). The sequence came from a female donor with Graves disease. CDR3 loop: CASSQEGSAQETQYF. The CDR3 nucleotides read TGCGCCAGCAGCCAAGAAGGGAGCGCTCAAGAGACCCAGTACTTC.